This TCR beta chain was retrieved from a study of long-term antiretroviral therapy in people with HIV (dated by TCRdb to 2021 to 2024). About the study as a whole: The earliest samples were collected about a decade before the 2015 WHO recommendation for immediate ART, when ART was typically delayed until CD4 counts fell. Whether ART initiation and durable HIV suppression were associated with changes in peripheral blood TRB repertoire composition and diversity was tested in a retrospective serial study. From 25 to 30 adults with confirmed HIV infection, the cohort provided roughly 200 cryopreserved PBMC samples, gathered serially across a mean of approximately six years (range 1-12). About 35% of the 30 participants with HIV were female. No cross-contamination during QIAcube processing was seen in test extractions of a monoclonal T-cell line run alongside around 34 polyclonal samples.

To be included, a participant needed at least one PBMC sample from before ART initiation plus at least two post-ART samples. All participants with HIV were treated in the United States of America. Cryopreserved samples of about 0.95-10 million PBMC were thawed and washed before DNA extraction. At the time of the earliest PBMC sample, participants with HIV were aged between about 20 and 54 years. Per participant, PBMC samples came from 1-4 timepoints prior to ART initiation and 2-8 timepoints following ART initiation, for a median of 7 samples. Serial HIV viral load, CD4+ T-cell count, ART history and demographic data were obtained for every participant. A Qiagen kit on a QIAcube was used to extract genomic DNA from unsorted PBMC, with samples processed in batches of 12. Worth noting for this clone: The target of this receptor is not known. No base quality information exists; no much larger clone differs at one position.

The immunoSEQ hsTCRB v3.0 assay was used at survey level resolution to sequence the TRB variable region. The targeted TRB sequencing depth was roughly 40,000-55,000 T-cell genomes per sample. TRB libraries were pooled and sequenced on an Illumina MiSeq using a v3 150-cycle kit. The source study handled its data this way. Repertoire analysis ran in R within a reproducible Nextflow workflow covering QC, data transformation and analysis. Custom analyses were implemented in LymphoSeq2, an R package for AIRR-Seq data exploration. A handful of samples yielding fewer than 5000 total TRB sequences were excluded, leaving more than 150 analyzed HIV repertoires. Among the 180 to 200 HIV repertoires that were kept, around 59 were collected before ART initiation and more than 120 were collected after ART initiation. Repertoires were downsampled to 5000 TRB nucleotide sequences, and summary statistics were averaged over 100 downsampling iterations. TRB sequences were retained for analysis only if CDR3 regions of at least seven amino acids were present. A Shannon entropy-derived clonality score and the Gini coefficient were used to measure diversity. In the repertoire networks, any two of the top 5000 CDR3 amino acid sequences were linked whenever the two sequences differed by an edit distance of one. For TRB CDR3 amino acid sequences, antigen specificity groups and MHC restriction were predicted with GLIPH2. Known CMV, EBV, HIV or tissue antigen associations were flagged by matching CDR3 amino acid sequences against VDJdb and McPAS-TCR. Pre-ART, post-ART and control groups were compared with Wilcoxon signed-rank tests and Holm-Bonferroni correction. The table comes from immuneACCESS by way of TCRdb, which keeps in-frame sequences with V and J called. Part of the clones is missing from these tables; in studies checked, under half for an unresolved V gene and the rest for unknown reasons. V and J calls plus clone size are reproduced from that table; the DNA served to infer D and trimming. The sample contains over 20,000 clones, around four fifths of them found a single time. The ten biggest clones cover 12% of the sample.

Based on the germline V gene, the CDR1 and CDR2 sequences are WSHSY and SAAADI. The CDR3 sequence holds 14 residues, the cysteine and phenylalanine included. The only DNA kept is the CDR3, 42 bases in frame from the first base. The trim is 6 bases for V and 3 bases for J, with a gap of 15 bases between the germline ends. Study-wide findings and limitations: ART initiation was associated with a significant increase in TRB diversity, but diversity stayed significantly below transplant donor controls even after long-term ART. The samples were dated from 2004 to 2017, and the ART regimens that were used may be less effective than current ART regimens. Inferences about post-ART repertoire changes are limited because no data were available on ART adherence, viral resistance or therapy changes. Narrower CDR3 length ranges were observed in HIV repertoires than in controls, and an antigen-experienced repertoire with only a slight naive shift after ART was suggested by the network structure. Because PBMC availability was limited, only the TCR beta chain was sequenced, with no alpha chain pairing. Because pre-ART samples had limited cell numbers, unsorted PBMC were profiled rather than sorted CD4+ and CD8+ T cells. Expanded TRB clones identified before ART initiation dominated the repertoire across all time points, though the dominance fluctuated and decreased in many PLHIV after ART.

This sequence originates from a man in his forties with HIV. The sequenced sample was unsorted PBMCs, obtained 1.6 years after starting antiretroviral therapy. The sequence joins TRBV10-2 to TRBJ2-7; too little of a D gene remains to name it. Here the CDR3 is given as CASSDLFTDYEQYF. The bases read TGCGCCAGCAGCGACTTATTCACTGACTACGAGCAGTACTTC.